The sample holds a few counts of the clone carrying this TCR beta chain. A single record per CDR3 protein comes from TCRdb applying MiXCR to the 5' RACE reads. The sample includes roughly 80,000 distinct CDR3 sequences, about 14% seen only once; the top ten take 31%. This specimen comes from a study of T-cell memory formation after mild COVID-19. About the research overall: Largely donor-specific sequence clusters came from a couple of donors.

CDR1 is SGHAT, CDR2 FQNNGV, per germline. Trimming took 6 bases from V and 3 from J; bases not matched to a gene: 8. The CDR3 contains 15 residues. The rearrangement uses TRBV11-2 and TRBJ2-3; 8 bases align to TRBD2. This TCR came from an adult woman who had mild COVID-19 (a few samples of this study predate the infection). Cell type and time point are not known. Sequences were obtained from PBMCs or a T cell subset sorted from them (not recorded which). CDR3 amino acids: CASSPGTSKTDTQYF. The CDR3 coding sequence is TGTGCCAGCAGTCCCGGGACTAGTAAAACAGATACGCAGTATTTT.